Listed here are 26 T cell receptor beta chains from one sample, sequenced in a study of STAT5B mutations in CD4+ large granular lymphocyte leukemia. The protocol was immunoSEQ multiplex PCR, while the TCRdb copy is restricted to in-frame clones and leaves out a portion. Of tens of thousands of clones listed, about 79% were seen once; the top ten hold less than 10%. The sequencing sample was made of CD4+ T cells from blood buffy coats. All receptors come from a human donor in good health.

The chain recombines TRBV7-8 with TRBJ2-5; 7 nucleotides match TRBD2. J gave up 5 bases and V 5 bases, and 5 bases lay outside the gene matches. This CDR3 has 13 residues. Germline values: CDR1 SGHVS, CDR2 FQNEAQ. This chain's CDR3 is CASSPLGGETQYF. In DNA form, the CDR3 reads TGTGCCAGCAGCCCCCTCGGGGGGGAGACCCAGTACTTC.

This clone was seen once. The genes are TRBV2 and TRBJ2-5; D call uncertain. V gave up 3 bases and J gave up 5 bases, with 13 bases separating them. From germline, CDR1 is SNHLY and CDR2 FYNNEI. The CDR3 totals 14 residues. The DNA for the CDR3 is TGTGCCAGCAGTGAGAGTACTCTGGTGGAGACCCAGTACTTC. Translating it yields CASSESTLVETQYF.

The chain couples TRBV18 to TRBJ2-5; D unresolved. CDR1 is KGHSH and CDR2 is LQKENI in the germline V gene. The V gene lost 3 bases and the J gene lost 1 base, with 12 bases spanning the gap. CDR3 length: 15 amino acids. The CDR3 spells CASSPNPGIQETQYF. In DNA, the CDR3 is TGTGCCAGCTCACCCAATCCAGGAATCCAAGAGACCCAGTACTTC.

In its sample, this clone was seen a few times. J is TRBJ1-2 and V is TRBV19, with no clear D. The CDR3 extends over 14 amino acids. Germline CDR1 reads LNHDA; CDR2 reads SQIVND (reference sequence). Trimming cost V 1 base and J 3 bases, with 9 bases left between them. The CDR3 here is CASSIGQVDYGYTF. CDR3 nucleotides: TGTGCCAGTAGTATAGGACAAGTCGACTATGGCTACACCTTC.

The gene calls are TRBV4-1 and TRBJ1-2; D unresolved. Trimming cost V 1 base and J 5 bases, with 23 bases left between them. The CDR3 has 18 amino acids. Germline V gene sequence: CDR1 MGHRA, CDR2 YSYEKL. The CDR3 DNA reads TGCGCCAGCAGCCAAGTTGTGATCGGGGAAGGAGCCCTTTATGGCTACACCTTC. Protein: CASSQVVIGEGALYGYTF.

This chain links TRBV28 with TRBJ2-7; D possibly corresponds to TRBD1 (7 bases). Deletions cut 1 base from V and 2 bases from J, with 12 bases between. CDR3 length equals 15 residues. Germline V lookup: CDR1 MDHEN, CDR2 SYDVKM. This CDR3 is CASSLSQGGTYEQYV. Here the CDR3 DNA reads TGTGCCAGCAGTTTATCGCAGGGGGGAACCTACGAGCAGTACGTC.

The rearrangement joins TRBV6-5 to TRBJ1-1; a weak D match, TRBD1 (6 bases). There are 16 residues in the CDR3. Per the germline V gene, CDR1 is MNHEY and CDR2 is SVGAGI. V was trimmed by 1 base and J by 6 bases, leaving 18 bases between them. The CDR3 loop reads CASSYLRFGGAAEAFF. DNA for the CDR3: TGTGCCAGCAGTTACTTGAGATTTGGGGGGGCCGCTGAAGCTTTCTTT.

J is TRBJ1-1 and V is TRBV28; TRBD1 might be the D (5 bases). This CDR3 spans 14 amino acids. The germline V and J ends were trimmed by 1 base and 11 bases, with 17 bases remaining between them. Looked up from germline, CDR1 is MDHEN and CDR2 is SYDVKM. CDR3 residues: CASSLLAQGMGAFF. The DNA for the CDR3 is TGTGCCAGCAGTTTATTAGCCCAGGGAATGGGCGCTTTCTTT.

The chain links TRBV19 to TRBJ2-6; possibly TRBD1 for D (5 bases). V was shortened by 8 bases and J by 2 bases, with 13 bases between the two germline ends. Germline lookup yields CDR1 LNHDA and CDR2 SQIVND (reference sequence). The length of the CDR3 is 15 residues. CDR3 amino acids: CASGLRVAGANVLTF. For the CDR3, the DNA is TGTGCCAGTGGCCTCAGGGTGGCTGGGGCCAACGTCCTGACTTTC.

The CDR3: CASSNQETQYF. The CDR3 region has the DNA TGTGCCAGCAGTAACCAAGAGACCCAGTACTTC. This chain connects TRBV6-5 to TRBJ2-5; D remains unclear. The CDR3 is 11 amino acids. V was cut by 5 bases and J by 0 bases, with 1 base left in between. Germline V gene lookup returns CDR1 MNHEY and CDR2 SVGAGI.

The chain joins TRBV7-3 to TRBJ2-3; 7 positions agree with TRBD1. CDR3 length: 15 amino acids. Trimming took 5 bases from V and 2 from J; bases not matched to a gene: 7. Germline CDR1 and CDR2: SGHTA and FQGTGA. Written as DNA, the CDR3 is TGTGCCAGCAGCACGAACGGACAGGTCACAGATACGCAGTATTTT. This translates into CASSTNGQVTDTQYF.

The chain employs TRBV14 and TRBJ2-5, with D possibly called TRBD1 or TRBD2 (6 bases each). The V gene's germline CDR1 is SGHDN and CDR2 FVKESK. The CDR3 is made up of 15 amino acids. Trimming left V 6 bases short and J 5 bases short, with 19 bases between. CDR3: CASRKQGGTDETQYF. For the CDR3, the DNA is TGTGCCAGCAGGAAACAGGGAGGAACTGATGAGACCCAGTACTTC.

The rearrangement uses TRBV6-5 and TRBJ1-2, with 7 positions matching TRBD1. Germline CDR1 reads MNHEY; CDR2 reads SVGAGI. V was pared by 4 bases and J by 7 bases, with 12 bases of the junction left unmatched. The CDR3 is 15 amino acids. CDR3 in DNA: TGTGCCAGCAGTTTCTCGACAGGGCCTATTACTGGCTACACCTTC. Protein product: CASSFSTGPITGYTF.

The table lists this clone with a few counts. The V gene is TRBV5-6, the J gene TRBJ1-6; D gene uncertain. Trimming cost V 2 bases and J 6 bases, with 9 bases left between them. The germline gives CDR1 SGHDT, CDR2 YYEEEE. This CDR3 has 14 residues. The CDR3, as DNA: TGTGCCAGCAGCTTAGGCCAGGTTAATTCACCCCTCCACTTT. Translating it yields CASSLGQVNSPLHF.

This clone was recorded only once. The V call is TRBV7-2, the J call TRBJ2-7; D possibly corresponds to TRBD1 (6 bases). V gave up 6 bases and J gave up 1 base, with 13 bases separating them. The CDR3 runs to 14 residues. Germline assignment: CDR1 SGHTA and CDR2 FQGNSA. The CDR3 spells CASSLNRVSYEQYF. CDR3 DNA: TGTGCCAGCAGTCTAAACAGGGTTTCCTACGAGCAGTACTTC.

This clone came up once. The CDR3 spells CASSPRVDTEAFF. The CDR3 region has the DNA TGTGCCAGCTCACCCCGGGTGGACACTGAAGCTTTCTTT. The J gene is TRBJ1-1, the V gene TRBV18; no firm D call. Germline V gives CDR1 KGHSH, CDR2 LQKENI. The ends were cut back, 3 bases at V and 3 bases at J, with 8 bases in the middle. The CDR3 runs 13 residues.

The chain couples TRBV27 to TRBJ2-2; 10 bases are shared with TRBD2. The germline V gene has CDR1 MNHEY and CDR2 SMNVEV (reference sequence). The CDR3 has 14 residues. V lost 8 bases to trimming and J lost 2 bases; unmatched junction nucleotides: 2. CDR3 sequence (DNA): TGTGCCAGCCGACTAGCGGGTAACACCGGGGAGCTGTTTTTT. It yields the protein CASRLAGNTGELFF.

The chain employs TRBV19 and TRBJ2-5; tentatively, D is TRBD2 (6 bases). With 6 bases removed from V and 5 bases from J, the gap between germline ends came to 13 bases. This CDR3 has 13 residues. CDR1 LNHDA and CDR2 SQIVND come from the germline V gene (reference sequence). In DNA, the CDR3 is TGTGCCAGTAGCCAACAAAGCGGGGAGACCCAGTACTTC. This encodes CASSQQSGETQYF.

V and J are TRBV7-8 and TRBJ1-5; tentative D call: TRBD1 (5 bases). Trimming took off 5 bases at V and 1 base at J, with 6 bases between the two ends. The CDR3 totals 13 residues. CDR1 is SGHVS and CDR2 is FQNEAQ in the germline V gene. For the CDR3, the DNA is TGTGCCAGCAGCCGGGACAGCAATCAGCCCCAGCATTTT. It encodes CASSRDSNQPQHF.

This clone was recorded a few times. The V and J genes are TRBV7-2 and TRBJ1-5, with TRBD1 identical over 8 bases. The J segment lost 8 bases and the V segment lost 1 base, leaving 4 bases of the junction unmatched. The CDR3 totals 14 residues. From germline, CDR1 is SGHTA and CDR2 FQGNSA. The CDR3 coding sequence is TGTGCCAGCAGCTTAGAGACAGGGGTGAAGCCCCAGCATTTT. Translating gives CASSLETGVKPQHF. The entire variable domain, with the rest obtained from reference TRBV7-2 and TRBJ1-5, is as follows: GAGVSQSPSNKVTEKGKDVELRCDPISGHTALYWYRQSLGQGLEFLIYFQGNSAPDKSGLPSDRFSAERTGGSVSTLTIQRTQQEDSAVYLCASSLETGVKPQHFGDGTRLSIL.

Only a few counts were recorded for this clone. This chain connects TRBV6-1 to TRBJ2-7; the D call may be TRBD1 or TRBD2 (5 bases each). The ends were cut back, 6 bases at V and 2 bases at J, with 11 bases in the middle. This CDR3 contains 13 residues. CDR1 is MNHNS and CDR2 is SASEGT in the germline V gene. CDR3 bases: TGTGCCAGCAGCCGGGACCAACCCTACGAGCAGTACGTC. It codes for CASSRDQPYEQYV.

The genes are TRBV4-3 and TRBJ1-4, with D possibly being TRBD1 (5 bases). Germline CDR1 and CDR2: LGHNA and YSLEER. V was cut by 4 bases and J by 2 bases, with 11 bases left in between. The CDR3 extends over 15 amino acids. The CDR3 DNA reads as TGCGCCAGCAGCCCTCGACAGACCACTAATGAAAAACTGTTTTTT. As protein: CASSPRQTTNEKLFF.

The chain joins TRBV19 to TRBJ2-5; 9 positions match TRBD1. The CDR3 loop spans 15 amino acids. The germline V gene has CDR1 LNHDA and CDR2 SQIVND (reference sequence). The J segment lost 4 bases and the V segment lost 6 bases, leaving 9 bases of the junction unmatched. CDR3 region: CASRKQGAVAETQYF. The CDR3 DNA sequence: TGTGCCAGTAGAAAACAGGGGGCGGTTGCAGAGACCCAGTACTTC.

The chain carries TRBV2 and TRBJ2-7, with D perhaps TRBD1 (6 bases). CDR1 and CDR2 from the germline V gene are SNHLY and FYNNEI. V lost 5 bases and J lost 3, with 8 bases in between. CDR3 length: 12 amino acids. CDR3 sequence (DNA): TGTGCCAGCAGTTGGGACATCTACGAGCAGTACTTC. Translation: CASSWDIYEQYF.

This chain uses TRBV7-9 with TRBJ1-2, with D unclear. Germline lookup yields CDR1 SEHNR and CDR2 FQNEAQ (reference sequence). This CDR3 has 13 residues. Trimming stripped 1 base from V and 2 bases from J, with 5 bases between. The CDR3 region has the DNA TGTGCCAGCAGCTTAGTTGGGAACTATGGCTACACCTTC. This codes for CASSLVGNYGYTF.

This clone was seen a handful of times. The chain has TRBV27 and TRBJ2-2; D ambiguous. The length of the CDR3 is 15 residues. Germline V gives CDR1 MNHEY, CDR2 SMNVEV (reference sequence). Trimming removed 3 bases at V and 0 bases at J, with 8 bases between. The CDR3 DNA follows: TGTGCCAGCAGTTTGAAAATTCCGAACACCGGGGAGCTGTTTTTT. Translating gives CASSLKIPNTGELFF.